A few counts support the clone carrying this T cell receptor (beta chain). This entry is derived from a study of blood T cell repertoires in COVID-19. As processed by the authors: Estimation of nucleated cell counts relied on the amplification of reference gene primers. The data were produced by immunoSEQ multiplex PCR, yet TCRdb's version contains in-frame clones alone and is incomplete. That table supplies the V and J calls and clone size; D and trimming were determined from the DNA. The sample has under 250,000 clones, 86% seen once. V was clipped by 5 bases and J by 7 bases, with 12 bases between them. Looked up from germline, CDR1 is SNHLY and CDR2 is FYNNEI. The CDR3 covers 14 residues.

The sequenced sample consisted of peripheral blood. The origin of this receptor is a woman over 75 with COVID-19, enrolled during active disease. The chain links TRBV2 to TRBJ1-6; D is perhaps TRBD1 (6 bases). The CDR3 region is CASSQGLQNSPLHF. The CDR3 nucleotides read TGTGCCAGCAGTCAGGGGCTGCAAAATTCACCCCTCCACTTT.